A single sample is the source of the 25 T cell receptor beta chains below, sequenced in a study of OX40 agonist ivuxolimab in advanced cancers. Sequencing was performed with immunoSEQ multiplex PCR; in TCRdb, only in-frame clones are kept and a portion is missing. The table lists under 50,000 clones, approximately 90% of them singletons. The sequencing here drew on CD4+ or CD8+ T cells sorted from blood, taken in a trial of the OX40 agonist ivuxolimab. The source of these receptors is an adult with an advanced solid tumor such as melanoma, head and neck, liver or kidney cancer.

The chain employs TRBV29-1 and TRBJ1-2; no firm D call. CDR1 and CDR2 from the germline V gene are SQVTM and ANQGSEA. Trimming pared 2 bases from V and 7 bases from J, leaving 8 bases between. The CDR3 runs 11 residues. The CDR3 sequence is CSVESGPGYTF. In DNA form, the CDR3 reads TGCAGCGTTGAAAGCGGGCCTGGCTACACCTTC.

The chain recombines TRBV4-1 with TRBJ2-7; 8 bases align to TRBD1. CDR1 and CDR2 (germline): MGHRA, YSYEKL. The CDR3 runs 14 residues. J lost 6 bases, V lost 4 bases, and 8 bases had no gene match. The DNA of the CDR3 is TGCGCCAGCAGCCCCGGACAGGGAAAAAGCGAGCAGTACTTC. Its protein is CASSPGQGKSEQYF.

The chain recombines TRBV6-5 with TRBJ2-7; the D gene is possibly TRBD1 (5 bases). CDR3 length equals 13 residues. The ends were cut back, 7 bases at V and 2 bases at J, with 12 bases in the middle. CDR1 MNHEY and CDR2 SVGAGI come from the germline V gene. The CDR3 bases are TGTGCCAGCACCAAGACAGCGACCTACGAGCAGTACTTC. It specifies CASTKTATYEQYF.

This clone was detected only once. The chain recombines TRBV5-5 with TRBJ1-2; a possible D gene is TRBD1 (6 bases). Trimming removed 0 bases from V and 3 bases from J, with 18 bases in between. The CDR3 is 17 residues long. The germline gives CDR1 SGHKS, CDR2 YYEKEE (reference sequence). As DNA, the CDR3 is TGTGCCAGCAGCTTGGGACAGTTTTCAGGGGTGGACTATGGCTACACCTTC. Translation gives CASSLGQFSGVDYGYTF.

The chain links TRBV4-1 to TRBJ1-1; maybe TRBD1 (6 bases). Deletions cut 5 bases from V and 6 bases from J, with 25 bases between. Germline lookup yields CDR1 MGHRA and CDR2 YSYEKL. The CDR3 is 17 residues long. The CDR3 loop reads CASSWTGGRAPSAEAFF. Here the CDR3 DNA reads TGCGCCAGCAGCTGGACCGGGGGCAGGGCCCCCAGTGCTGAAGCTTTCTTT.

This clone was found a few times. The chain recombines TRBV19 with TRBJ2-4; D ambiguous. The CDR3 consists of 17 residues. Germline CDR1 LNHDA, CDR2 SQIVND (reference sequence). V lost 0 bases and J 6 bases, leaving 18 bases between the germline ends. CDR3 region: CASSIDQIGKPLNIQYF. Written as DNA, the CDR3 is TGTGCCAGTAGTATAGATCAAATAGGGAAGCCATTAAACATTCAGTACTTC.

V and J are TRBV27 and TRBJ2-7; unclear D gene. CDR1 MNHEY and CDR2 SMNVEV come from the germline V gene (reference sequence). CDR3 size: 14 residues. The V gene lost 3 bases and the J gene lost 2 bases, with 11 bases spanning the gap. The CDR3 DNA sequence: TGTGCCAGCAGTTTCGGCGACGGTACCTACGAGCAGTACTTC. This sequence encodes CASSFGDGTYEQYF.

The CDR3 DNA reads as TGTGCCAGCAGCGTAAGCCCCCCCGGAACCAAAAACATTCAGTACTTC. It translates to CASSVSPPGTKNIQYF. V usage is TRBV9 and J usage is TRBJ2-4; D remains unclear. V dropped 1 base and J dropped 2 bases, with 13 bases sitting between them. CDR3 length: 16 residues. In germline, CDR1 is SGDLS, CDR2 YYNGEE.

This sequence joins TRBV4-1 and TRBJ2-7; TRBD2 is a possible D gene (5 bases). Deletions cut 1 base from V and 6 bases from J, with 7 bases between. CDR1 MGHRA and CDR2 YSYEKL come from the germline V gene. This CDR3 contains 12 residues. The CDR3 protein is CASSQVGSEQYF. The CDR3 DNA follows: TGCGCCAGCAGCCAAGTAGGGAGCGAGCAGTACTTC.

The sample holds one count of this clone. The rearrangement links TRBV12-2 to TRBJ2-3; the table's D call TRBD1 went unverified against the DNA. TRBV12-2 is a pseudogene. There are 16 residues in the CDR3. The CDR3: CASRLARDRATDTQYF. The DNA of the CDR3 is TGTGCAAGTCGCTTAGCGAGAGACAGGGCGACAGATACGCAGTATTTT.

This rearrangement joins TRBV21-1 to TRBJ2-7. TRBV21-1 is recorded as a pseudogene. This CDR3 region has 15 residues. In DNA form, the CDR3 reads TGTGCCAGCAGCAAAGCGCTCAAGGGAATGCACGAGCAGTACTTC. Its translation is CASSKALKGMHEQYF.

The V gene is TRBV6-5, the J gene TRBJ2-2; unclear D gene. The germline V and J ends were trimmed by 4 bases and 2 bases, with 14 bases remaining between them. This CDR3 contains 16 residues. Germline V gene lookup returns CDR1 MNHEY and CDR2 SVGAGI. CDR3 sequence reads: CASSSDSLGNTGELFF. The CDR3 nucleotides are TGTGCCAGCAGTTCTGACTCCCTAGGCAACACCGGGGAGCTGTTTTTT.

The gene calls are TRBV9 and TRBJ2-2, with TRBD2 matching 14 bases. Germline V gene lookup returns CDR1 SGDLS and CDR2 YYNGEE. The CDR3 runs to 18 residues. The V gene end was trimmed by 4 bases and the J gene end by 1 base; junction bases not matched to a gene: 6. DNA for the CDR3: TGTGCCAGCAGCTTGAGACTAGCGGGAGGGGGGAACACCGGGGAGCTGTTTTTT. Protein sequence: CASSLRLAGGGNTGELFF.

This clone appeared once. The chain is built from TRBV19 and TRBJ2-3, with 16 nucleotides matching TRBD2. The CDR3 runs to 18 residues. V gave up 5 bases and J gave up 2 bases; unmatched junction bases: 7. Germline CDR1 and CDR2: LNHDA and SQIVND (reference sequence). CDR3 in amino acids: CASSWGTSGRAYTDTQYF. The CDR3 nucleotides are TGTGCCAGTAGTTGGGGGACTAGCGGGAGGGCTTACACAGATACGCAGTATTTT.

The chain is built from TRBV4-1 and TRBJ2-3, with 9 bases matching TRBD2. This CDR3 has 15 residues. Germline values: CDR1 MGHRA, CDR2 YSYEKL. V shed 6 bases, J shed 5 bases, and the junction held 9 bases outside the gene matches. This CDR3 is CASRSTGTSLDTQYF. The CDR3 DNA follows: TGCGCCAGCAGATCAACCGGGACTAGCTTAGATACGCAGTATTTT.

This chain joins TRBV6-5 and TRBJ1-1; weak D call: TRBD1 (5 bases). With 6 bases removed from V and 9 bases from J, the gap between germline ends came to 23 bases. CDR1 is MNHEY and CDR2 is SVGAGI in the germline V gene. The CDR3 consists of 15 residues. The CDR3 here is CASSYGRVAPGQAFF. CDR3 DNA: TGTGCCAGCAGCTACGGAAGGGTAGCCCCGGGACAAGCTTTCTTT.

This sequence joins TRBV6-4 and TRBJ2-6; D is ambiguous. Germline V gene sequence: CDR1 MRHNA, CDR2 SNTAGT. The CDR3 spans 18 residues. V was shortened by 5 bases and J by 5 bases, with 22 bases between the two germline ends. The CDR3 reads CASSHGCTRQSRANVLTF. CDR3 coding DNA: TGTGCCAGCAGTCACGGGTGCACACGACAAAGTCGGGCCAACGTCCTGACTTTC.

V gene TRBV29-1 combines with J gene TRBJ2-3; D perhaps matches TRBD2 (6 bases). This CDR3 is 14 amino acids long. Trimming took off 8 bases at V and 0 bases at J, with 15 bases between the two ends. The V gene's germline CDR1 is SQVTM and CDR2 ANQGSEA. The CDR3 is CSHRAGSSTDTQYF. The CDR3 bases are TGCAGCCACCGGGCGGGGTCTAGCACAGATACGCAGTATTTT.

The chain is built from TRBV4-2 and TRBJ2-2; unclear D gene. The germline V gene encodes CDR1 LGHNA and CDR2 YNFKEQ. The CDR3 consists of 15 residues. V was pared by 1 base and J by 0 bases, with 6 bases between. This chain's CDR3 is CASSQGVPNTGELFF. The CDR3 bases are TGTGCCAGCAGCCAAGGGGTCCCGAACACCGGGGAGCTGTTTTTT.

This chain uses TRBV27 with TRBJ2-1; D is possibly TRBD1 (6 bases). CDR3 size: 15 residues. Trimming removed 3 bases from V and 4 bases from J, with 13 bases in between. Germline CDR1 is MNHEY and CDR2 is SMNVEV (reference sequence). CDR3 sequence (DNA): TGTGCCAGCAGTTTGGGGGCCCCCCCTTACAATGAGCAGTTCTTC. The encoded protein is CASSLGAPPYNEQFF.

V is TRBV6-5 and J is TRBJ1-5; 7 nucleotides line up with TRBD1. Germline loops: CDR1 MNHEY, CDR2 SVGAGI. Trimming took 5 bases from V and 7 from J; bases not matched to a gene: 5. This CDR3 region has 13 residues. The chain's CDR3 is CASSRQGGQPQHF. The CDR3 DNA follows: TGTGCCAGCAGTCGACAGGGTGGCCAGCCCCAGCATTTT.

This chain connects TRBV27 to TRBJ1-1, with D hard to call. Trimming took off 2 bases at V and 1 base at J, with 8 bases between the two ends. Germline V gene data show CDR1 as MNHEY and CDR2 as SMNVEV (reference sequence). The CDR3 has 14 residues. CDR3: CASSLLSANTEAFF. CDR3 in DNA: TGTGCCAGCAGTTTACTTTCGGCGAACACTGAAGCTTTCTTT.

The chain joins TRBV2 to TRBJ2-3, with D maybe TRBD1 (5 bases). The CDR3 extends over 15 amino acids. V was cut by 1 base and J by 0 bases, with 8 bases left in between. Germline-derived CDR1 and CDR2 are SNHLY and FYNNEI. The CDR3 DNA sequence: TGTGCCAGCAGTGAAGGGACACTAAGCACAGATACGCAGTATTTT. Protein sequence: CASSEGTLSTDTQYF. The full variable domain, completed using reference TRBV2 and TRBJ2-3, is EPEVTQTPSHQVTQMGQEVILRCVPISNHLYFYWYRQILGQKVEFLVSFYNNEISEKSEIFDDQFSVERPDGSNFTLKIRSTKLEDSAMYFCASSEGTLSTDTQYFGPGTRLTVL.

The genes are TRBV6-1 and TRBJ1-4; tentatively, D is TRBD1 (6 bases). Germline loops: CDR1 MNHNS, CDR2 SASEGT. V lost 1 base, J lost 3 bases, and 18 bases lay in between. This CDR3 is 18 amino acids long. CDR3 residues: CASSEDTGLTRANEKLFF. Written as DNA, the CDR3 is TGTGCCAGCAGTGAAGATACAGGGCTTACGAGGGCTAATGAAAAACTGTTTTTT.

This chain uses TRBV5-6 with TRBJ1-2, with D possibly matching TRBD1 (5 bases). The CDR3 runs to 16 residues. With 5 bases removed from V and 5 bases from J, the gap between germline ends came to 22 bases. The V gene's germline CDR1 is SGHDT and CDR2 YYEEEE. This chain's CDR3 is CASSFGYRDSGYGYTF. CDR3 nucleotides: TGTGCCAGCAGTTTTGGATACCGGGATTCAGGGTATGGCTACACCTTC. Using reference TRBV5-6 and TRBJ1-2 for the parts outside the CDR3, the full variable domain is DAGVTQSPTHLIKTRGQQVTLRCSPKSGHDTVSWYQQALGQGPQFIFQYYEEEERQRGNFPDRFSGHQFPNYSSELNVNALLLGDSALYLCASSFGYRDSGYGYTFGSGTRLTVV.